The T cell receptor beta chain described here comes from a study of cytomegalovirus exposure and HLA in healthy donors. Study-wide results and caveats: Cytomegalovirus status was reportedly diagnosed by the classifier with high specificity and sensitivity. CMV antigen specificity of three CMV-associated chains was confirmed in vitro. Subsequent analysis of the approximately 110 validation repertoires found a tendency for first-cohort TCR clusters to co-occur.

J gave up 0 bases and V 5 bases, and 9 bases lay outside the gene matches. Germline V gene sequence: CDR1 SNHLY, CDR2 FYNNEI. CDR3 size: 17 residues. While the first cohort had 600 to 800 subjects, the donors belonged to the separate validation cohort of roughly 120 subjects. This table comes from immunoSEQ multiplex PCR, and its TCRdb copy is limited to in-frame clones, with some not included. The data contain hundreds of thousands of clones, 75% to 90% of them singletons. About this clone: Its target is unknown.

The TCR was taken from a woman between 18 and 29 years old in good health and CMV-seronegative. Sequenced sample: PBMCs. V gene TRBV2 combines with J gene TRBJ2-3; 9 bases agree with TRBD2. As DNA, the CDR3 is TGTGCCAGCAGTCGGAGACTAGCGGTCGCTAGCACAGATACGCAGTATTTT. It is translated as CASSRRLAVASTDTQYF.